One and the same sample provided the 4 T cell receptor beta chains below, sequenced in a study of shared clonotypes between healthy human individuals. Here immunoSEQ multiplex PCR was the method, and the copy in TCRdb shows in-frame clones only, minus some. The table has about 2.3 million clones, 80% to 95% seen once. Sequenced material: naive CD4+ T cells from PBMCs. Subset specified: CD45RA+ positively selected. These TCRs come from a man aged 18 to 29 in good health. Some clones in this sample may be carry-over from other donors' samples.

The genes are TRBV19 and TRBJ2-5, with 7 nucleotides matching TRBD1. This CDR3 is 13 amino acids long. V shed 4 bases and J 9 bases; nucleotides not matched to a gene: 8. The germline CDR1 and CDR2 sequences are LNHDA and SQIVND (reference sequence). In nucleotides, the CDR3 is TGTGCCAGTAGTACCCCAGGGGGAACGGCCCAGTACTTC. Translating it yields CASSTPGGTAQYF.

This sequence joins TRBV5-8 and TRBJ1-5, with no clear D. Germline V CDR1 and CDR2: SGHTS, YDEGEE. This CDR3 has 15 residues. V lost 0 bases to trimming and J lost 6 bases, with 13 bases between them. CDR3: CASSLVLGSGQPQHF. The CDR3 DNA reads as TGTGCCAGCAGCTTGGTTTTAGGGTCGGGTCAGCCCCAGCATTTT.

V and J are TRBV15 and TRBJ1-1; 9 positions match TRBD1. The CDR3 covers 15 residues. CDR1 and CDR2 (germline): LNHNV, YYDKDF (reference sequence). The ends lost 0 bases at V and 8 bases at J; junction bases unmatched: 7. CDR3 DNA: TGTGCCACCAGCAGAGATGGGAACAGGGGGCCGGAAGCTTTCTTT. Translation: CATSRDGNRGPEAFF.

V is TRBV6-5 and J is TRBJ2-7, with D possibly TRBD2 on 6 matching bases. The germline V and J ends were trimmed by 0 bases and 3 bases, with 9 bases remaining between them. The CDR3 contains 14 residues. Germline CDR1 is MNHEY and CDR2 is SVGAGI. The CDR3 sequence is CASSYSPDYYEQYF. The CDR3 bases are TGTGCCAGCAGTTACTCCCCGGACTACTACGAGCAGTACTTC.